The 19 T cell receptor beta chains below all came from one sample that was sequenced in a study of early T cells in non-severe SARS-CoV-2 infection. Using its own MiXCR run on the 5' RACE reads, TCRdb lists one record per CDR3 protein. The table includes about 27,000 distinct CDR3 sequences, 4.5% to 6% detected once. The sequencing input was whole blood. These receptors all stem from an adult who was a healthcare worker with PCR-confirmed SARS-CoV-2 infection or an uninfected control (not recorded which).

This clonotype was detected only a few times. This rearrangement joins TRBV29-1 to TRBJ1-4; D not certain. Trimming took 8 bases from V and 5 from J, leaving 12 bases between them. This CDR3 region has 12 residues. Germline V lookup: CDR1 SQVTM, CDR2 ANQGSEA. The CDR3 sequence is CSPRGLNEKLFF. The CDR3, as DNA: TGCAGCCCCCGCGGTCTCAATGAAAAACTGTTTTTT.

This clonotype was counted many times. The gene calls are TRBV24-1 and TRBJ2-2; TRBD2 might be the D (6 bases). The CDR3 is 16 amino acids. Germline CDR1 KGHDR, CDR2 SFDVKD. V was trimmed by 5 bases and J by 0 bases, leaving 12 bases between them. The CDR3 protein is CATSASGLSNTGELFF. The CDR3 bases are TGTGCCACCAGTGCCTCGGGACTCTCGAACACCGGGGAGCTGTTTTTT.

A few counts support this clonotype. The rearrangement joins TRBV27 to TRBJ2-3, with 7 bases fitting TRBD2. This CDR3 is 18 amino acids long. V was pared by 5 bases and J by 3 bases, with 17 bases of the junction left unmatched. Germline V gene data show CDR1 as MNHEY and CDR2 as SMNVEV (reference sequence). CDR3 DNA: TGTGCCAGCAGTCTTTTTCCCTTAAGCGGGATAGAGACAGATACGCAGTATTTT. This encodes CASSLFPLSGIETDTQYF.

This clonotype showed up just a few times. The CDR3 loop is CASSQERLTAPYEQYF. The CDR3 DNA reads as TGTGCCAGCAGCCAAGAAAGACTCACAGCGCCCTACGAGCAGTACTTC. The chain employs TRBV3-1 and TRBJ2-7; D gene unclear. This CDR3 has 16 residues. CDR1 and CDR2 (germline): LGHDT, YNNKEL (reference sequence). V was shortened by 0 bases and J by 2 bases, with 14 bases between the two germline ends.

This clonotype has only a few counts. The chain joins TRBV19 to TRBJ2-1; weak D call: TRBD1 (5 bases). This CDR3 has 13 amino acids. Germline V CDR1 and CDR2: LNHDA, SQIVND (reference sequence). V was clipped by 10 bases and J by 5 bases, with 15 bases between them. Written as DNA, the CDR3 is TGTGCCACCCAAGACAGCCCAGACAATGAGCAGTTCTTC. Its translation is CATQDSPDNEQFF.

The sample holds many counts of this clonotype. This chain links TRBV28 with TRBJ1-3; D not resolved. The V end was cut by 3 bases, the J end by 1 base, with 7 bases between. CDR1 is MDHEN and CDR2 is SYDVKM in the germline V gene. This CDR3 spans 14 amino acids. CDR3 region: CASSLFGSGNTIYF. CDR3 nucleotides: TGTGCCAGCAGTTTGTTTGGGTCTGGAAACACCATATATTTT.

This clonotype was counted only a few times. The rearrangement links TRBV14 to TRBJ2-5; TRBD2 matches 9 bases. J gave up 3 bases and V 0 bases, and 5 bases lay outside the gene matches. The CDR3 spans 16 residues. In germline, CDR1 is SGHDN, CDR2 FVKESK. CDR3 loop: CASSQDSAGGKETQYF. The CDR3 DNA reads TGTGCCAGCAGCCAAGACTCGGCGGGGGGGAAAGAGACCCAGTACTTC.

The chain recombines TRBV21-1 with TRBJ2-1; the D segment call TRBD1 is taken from the table without a DNA check. TRBV21-1 is a known pseudogene. The CDR3 contains 12 residues. This chain's CDR3 is CARTTGNNEQFF. In DNA form, the CDR3 reads TGTGCCCGTACGACAGGGAACAATGAGCAGTTCTTC.

This sequence joins TRBV29-1 and TRBJ2-3; perhaps D is TRBD1 or TRBD2 (5 bases each). The CDR3 spans 13 residues. The V and J ends lost 6 bases and 4 bases respectively, with 14 bases between them. The germline gives CDR1 SQVTM, CDR2 ANQGSEA. CDR3 sequence: CSVWGPIADTQYF. CDR3 DNA sequence: TGCAGCGTCTGGGGACCGATTGCAGATACGCAGTATTTT.

This clonotype was seen at least ten times. This rearrangement joins TRBV20-1 to TRBJ1-6; 7 bases agree with TRBD1. Looked up from germline, CDR1 is DFQATT and CDR2 is SNEGSKA (reference sequence). The CDR3 is 16 amino acids. The J segment lost 6 bases and the V segment lost 2 bases, leaving 10 bases of the junction unmatched. CDR3 protein: CSARPVAGTVNSPLHF. CDR3 coding DNA: TGCAGTGCTAGACCCGTGGCAGGGACAGTTAATTCACCCCTCCACTTT.

In this sample, this clonotype turned up many times. The V and J genes are TRBV7-2 and TRBJ2-3; 8 nucleotides line up with TRBD1. CDR3 size: 13 residues. The J segment lost 7 bases and the V segment lost 5 bases, leaving 5 bases of the junction unmatched. Germline CDR1 is SGHTA and CDR2 is FQGNSA. CDR3 residues: CASSPGQGHTQYF. The CDR3 DNA follows: TGTGCCAGCAGCCCAGGACAGGGCCATACGCAGTATTTT.

J is TRBJ2-5 and V is TRBV5-6; perhaps TRBD1 as D (6 bases). CDR3 size: 13 residues. Deletions cut 4 bases from V and 3 bases from J, with 10 bases between. Germline CDR1 and CDR2: SGHDT and YYEEEE. CDR3 DNA sequence: TGTGCCAGCAGCCCCCAGGGGAAAGAGACCCAGTACTTC. It is translated as CASSPQGKETQYF.

This clonotype is termed medium-sized (0.01 to 0.1%). The CDR3 region has the DNA TGTGCCAGCAGCTTAGTGAGCGGGGGGTACGAGCAGTACTTC. This gives the protein CASSLVSGGYEQYF. The chain is built from TRBV7-2 and TRBJ2-7, with 9 bases that match TRBD2. J lost 4 bases, V lost 1 base, and 2 bases had no gene match. The CDR3 is 14 amino acids. CDR1 SGHTA and CDR2 FQGNSA come from the germline V gene.

The V gene is TRBV12-3 or TRBV12-4, the J gene TRBJ2-2; TRBD2 aligns across 9 bases. The CDR3 spans 15 residues. V dropped 3 bases and J dropped 4; count of bases not matched to a gene: 3. In nucleotides, the CDR3 is TGTGCCAGCAGTTTGGGCGGGAGGGCCACCGGGGAGCTGTTTTTT. It translates to CASSLGGRATGELFF.

This clonotype was picked up many times. This chain connects TRBV7-9 to TRBJ2-3; 8 bases are a match to TRBD2. CDR3 length: 13 amino acids. Trimming at V came to 6 bases and at J to 3 bases, leaving 2 bases not matched to a gene. Germline CDR1 and CDR2: SEHNR and FQNEAQ (reference sequence). DNA for the CDR3: TGTGCCAGCAGAGCGGGAGAGACAGATACGCAGTATTTT. Residues: CASRAGETDTQYF.

This clonotype was detected many times. V gene TRBV6-6 combines with J gene TRBJ1-1, with D unresolved. Between the trimmed V and J ends, which lost 0 bases and 7 bases, there was a span of 9 bases. CDR3 length equals 13 residues. In germline, CDR1 is MNHNY, CDR2 SVGAGI (reference sequence). The CDR3 bases are TGTGCCAGCAGTTACTCGAAGGGTAATGAAGCTTTCTTT. Translating it yields CASSYSKGNEAFF.

This clonotype showed up many times. The chain employs TRBV15 and TRBJ1-3; 7 nucleotides align to TRBD1. Trimming took 3 bases from V and 0 from J; bases not matched to a gene: 5. Germline CDR1 LNHNV, CDR2 YYDKDF (reference sequence). CDR3 length equals 16 residues. CDR3 sequence reads: CATSSGTAISGNTIYF. CDR3 DNA sequence: TGTGCCACCAGCAGCGGGACAGCCATCTCTGGAAACACCATATATTTT.

This clonotype was seen ten or more times. The rearrangement joins TRBV29-1 to TRBJ2-7; 11 bases line up with TRBD2. Germline CDR1 is SQVTM and CDR2 is ANQGSEA. V gave up 1 base and J gave up 6 bases; unmatched junction bases: 5. CDR3 length equals 14 residues. Here the CDR3 DNA reads TGCAGCGTTGAAGGCCTAGCGGGAGGAGTCGAGCAGTACTTC. It codes for CSVEGLAGGVEQYF.

This clonotype showed up many times. The chain links TRBV15 to TRBJ2-2; TRBD2 matches 7 bases. The CDR3 covers 16 residues. Germline CDR1 is LNHNV and CDR2 is YYDKDF (reference sequence). V dropped 0 bases and J dropped 4; count of bases not matched to a gene: 5. CDR3 DNA: TGTGCCACCAGCAGAGATCGGCTAGCGGCCACCGGGGAGCTGTTTTTT. Its translation is CATSRDRLAATGELFF.